Below are 25 T cell receptor beta chains sequenced from a single sample in a study of blood T cell repertoires in COVID-19. The protocol was immunoSEQ multiplex PCR, while the TCRdb copy is restricted to in-frame clones and leaves out a portion. The sample yields some 370,000 clones, 87% seen once. The sequencing input was peripheral blood. Receptors originate from a woman aged 25 to 39 with COVID-19, enrolled during active disease.

The chain carries TRBV5-5 and TRBJ2-1, with 10 positions matching TRBD2. The CDR3 covers 15 residues. The V segment lost 4 bases and the J segment 0 bases; nucleotides outside the gene matches: 1. Germline loops: CDR1 SGHKS, CDR2 YYEKEE (reference sequence). CDR3 amino acids: CASSPSGSSYNEQFF. The CDR3 DNA sequence: TGTGCCAGCAGCCCTAGCGGGAGCTCCTACAATGAGCAGTTCTTC.

The V and J genes are TRBV7-8 and TRBJ2-7; TRBD1 matches 8 bases. The CDR3 has 14 amino acids. The V segment lost 5 bases and the J segment 6 bases; nucleotides outside the gene matches: 9. Germline lookup yields CDR1 SGHVS and CDR2 FQNEAQ. The CDR3 loop is CASSPSSGTGEQYF. In nucleotides, the CDR3 is TGTGCCAGCAGCCCCTCTTCCGGGACAGGCGAGCAGTACTTC.

The rearrangement uses TRBV7-2 and TRBJ1-1; tentatively, D is TRBD1 (5 bases). V lost 5 bases, J lost 11 bases, and 15 bases lay in between. The length of the CDR3 is 12 residues. Germline lookup yields CDR1 SGHTA and CDR2 FQGNSA. The CDR3 coding sequence is TGTGCCAGCAGCCCCCCAAGGGGTAAGGCTTTCTTT. The encoded protein is CASSPPRGKAFF.

This chain links TRBV4-3 with TRBJ2-2; D not certain. V lost 8 bases, J lost 5 bases, and 9 bases lay in between. CDR3 size: 12 residues. Germline V gene sequence: CDR1 LGHNA, CDR2 YSLEER. The CDR3 loop reads CASGTGTGELFF. As DNA, the CDR3 is TGCGCCAGCGGAACCGGGACCGGGGAGCTGTTTTTT.

V gene TRBV15 combines with J gene TRBJ2-7; tentative D call: TRBD2 (6 bases). The germline V and J ends were trimmed by 3 bases and 1 base, with 13 bases remaining between them. The CDR3 totals 15 residues. Germline CDR1 is LNHNV and CDR2 is YYDKDF (reference sequence). CDR3 DNA: TGTGCCACCAGCAGGTTCGGCGGGGAGTCCTACGAGCAGTACTTC. It specifies CATSRFGGESYEQYF. Complete variable domain (other parts from reference TRBV15 and TRBJ2-7): DAMVIQNPRYQVTQFGKPVTLSCSQTLNHNVMYWYQQKSSQAPKLLFHYYDKDFNNEADTPDNFQSRRPNTSFCFLDIRSPGLGDTAMYLCATSRFGGESYEQYFGPGTRLTVT.

The genes are TRBV19 and TRBJ2-1; 9 bases agree with TRBD2. The CDR3 consists of 15 residues. Germline CDR1 LNHDA, CDR2 SQIVND (reference sequence). V was pared by 6 bases and J by 6 bases, with 9 bases of the junction left unmatched. The CDR3 here is CASRVAGARGNEQFF. CDR3 bases: TGTGCCAGTAGGGTAGCGGGAGCTCGGGGCAATGAGCAGTTCTTC.

CDR3 sequence: CASSLGAGRGTDTQYF. CDR3 nucleotide sequence: TGTGCCAGCAGCTTAGGGGCAGGGCGGGGAACAGATACGCAGTATTTT. The V call is TRBV11-2, the J call TRBJ2-3; D perhaps matches TRBD2 (6 bases). There are 16 residues in the CDR3. Germline values: CDR1 SGHAT, CDR2 FQNNGV. Trimming took off 1 base at V and 3 bases at J, with 14 bases between the two ends.

The gene calls are TRBV11-3 and TRBJ2-5; the D gene is possibly TRBD2 (6 bases). Trimming stripped 2 bases from V and 7 bases from J, with 11 bases between. The CDR3 is 13 residues long. Germline values: CDR1 SGHNT, CDR2 YENEEA. The CDR3 DNA follows: TGTGCCAGCAGCTTAAAGGAGGGAGTGACCCAGTACTTC. This encodes CASSLKEGVTQYF.

The CDR3 protein is CATARGMSSYNEQFF. For the CDR3, the DNA is TGTGCCACCGCAAGGGGCATGAGCTCCTACAATGAGCAGTTCTTC. The V call is TRBV28, the J call TRBJ2-1; the D gene is possibly TRBD1 (5 bases). V was trimmed by 10 bases and J by 0 bases, leaving 16 bases between them. The CDR3 contains 15 residues. Germline CDR1 reads MDHEN; CDR2 reads SYDVKM.

This chain uses TRBV7-2 with TRBJ1-3, with a tentative D call TRBD1 (5 bases). V shed 1 base and J shed 0 bases, with 7 bases lying between them. Germline V CDR1 and CDR2: SGHTA, FQGNSA. The CDR3 length is 15 residues. The CDR3 reads CASSLEGHSGNTIYF. DNA of the CDR3: TGTGCCAGCAGCTTAGAAGGACACTCTGGAAACACCATATATTTT.

The chain links TRBV5-1 to TRBJ2-3; unclear D gene. The CDR3 has 15 amino acids. The germline V gene has CDR1 SGHRS and CDR2 YFSETQ. V lost 3 bases and J lost 0, with 11 bases in between. The CDR3 is CASSSEPVSTDTQYF. In DNA form, the CDR3 reads TGCGCCAGCAGCTCGGAGCCGGTCAGCACAGATACGCAGTATTTT.

The chain links TRBV27 to TRBJ1-1; 7 positions match TRBD1. The CDR3 is made up of 14 amino acids. The germline gives CDR1 MNHEY, CDR2 SMNVEV (reference sequence). Trimming removed 6 bases from V and 3 bases from J; junction bases left unmatched: 7. The CDR3 loop reads CASSLKGAHTEAFF. The CDR3 region has the DNA TGTGCCAGCAGCCTTAAGGGGGCCCACACTGAAGCTTTCTTT.

The chain carries TRBV5-1 and TRBJ1-2; D unresolved. The ends were cut back, 0 bases at V and 7 bases at J, with 13 bases in the middle. Germline CDR1 and CDR2: SGHRS and YFSETQ. CDR3 length: 14 amino acids. The CDR3 DNA is TGCGCCAGCAGCTTGGCGGGAGGCGTAAGTGGCTACACCTTC. Its translation is CASSLAGGVSGYTF.

V gene TRBV29-1 combines with J gene TRBJ2-4; TRBD1 might be the D (5 bases). The ends were cut back, 3 bases at V and 4 bases at J, with 16 bases in the middle. Per germline, CDR1 SQVTM and CDR2 ANQGSEA. The CDR3 extends over 15 amino acids. The CDR3 region is CSVEWVGLKKNIQYF. The CDR3 DNA reads TGCAGCGTTGAGTGGGTGGGGCTTAAGAAAAACATTCAGTACTTC.

This clone was seen just once. This sequence joins TRBV6-4 and TRBJ2-7, with 12 nucleotides matching TRBD2. The CDR3 runs 16 residues. The V gene's germline CDR1 is MRHNA and CDR2 SNTAGT. J lost 4 bases, V lost 7 bases, and 11 bases had no gene match. The CDR3 DNA follows: TGTGCCAGCAATTCCGGGACTAGCGGGCGTATATACGAGCAGTACTTC. Its protein is CASNSGTSGRIYEQYF.

J is TRBJ1-3 and V is TRBV27; D is unclear. Germline values: CDR1 MNHEY, CDR2 SMNVEV (reference sequence). The CDR3 has 14 residues. Trimming pared 8 bases from V and 2 bases from J, leaving 13 bases between. The CDR3 nucleotides read TGTGCCAGCGGGGAGGGAGTGGCTGGAAACACCATATATTTT. This translates into CASGEGVAGNTIYF.

This chain joins TRBV7-3 and TRBJ1-1, with unresolved D. Germline lookup yields CDR1 SGHTA and CDR2 FQGTGA. The V end was cut by 5 bases, the J end by 10 bases, with 11 bases between. The CDR3 is made up of 11 amino acids. The CDR3 DNA is TGTGCCAGCAGCAACGGGGTTGGAGCTTTCTTT. Its protein is CASSNGVGAFF.

This chain joins TRBV28 and TRBJ1-5; 8 bases fit TRBD1. CDR3 length: 14 amino acids. The junction had 3 bases not matched to a gene; V was cut back by 5 bases and J by 3 bases. Germline V gives CDR1 MDHEN, CDR2 SYDVKM. CDR3 DNA: TGTGCCAGCAGTCGGACAGGGTTCAATCAGCCCCAGCATTTT. Its translation is CASSRTGFNQPQHF.

The chain links TRBV25-1 to TRBJ1-1; TRBD1 aligns across 7 bases. J lost 4 bases, V lost 4 bases, and 6 bases had no gene match. The V gene's germline CDR1 is MGHDK and CDR2 SYGVNS. The CDR3 totals 14 residues. CDR3 region: CASSGRQGGTEAFF. The CDR3 DNA reads as TGTGCCAGCAGTGGGAGACAGGGAGGCACTGAAGCTTTCTTT.

The rearrangement uses TRBV19 and TRBJ2-1; 7 bases fit TRBD2. The CDR3 consists of 12 residues. The germline CDR1 and CDR2 sequences are LNHDA and SQIVND (reference sequence). CDR3 sequence (DNA): TGTGCAAGGAGGCTAGCGGACAATGAGCAGTTCTTC. This gives the protein CARRLADNEQFF.

The V call is TRBV11-2, the J call TRBJ1-4, with 7 bases that match TRBD1. The trim removed 6 bases at V and 6 bases at J, leaving 10 bases unmatched. The CDR3 consists of 15 residues. Germline-derived CDR1 and CDR2 are SGHAT and FQNNGV. In DNA, the CDR3 is TGTGCCAGCAGTTCCAGGGGGGTTCTTTATGAAAAACTGTTTTTT. Translated, it gives CASSSRGVLYEKLFF.

This chain uses TRBV6-5 with TRBJ2-7, with D possibly TRBD2 on 5 matching bases. The CDR3 sequence is 15 residues long. Trimming shortened V by 0 bases and J by 7 bases, and 16 bases separated the two germline ends. CDR1 and CDR2 (germline): MNHEY, SVGAGI. CDR3 residues: CASSYSFQAAGEQYF. Here the CDR3 DNA reads TGTGCCAGCAGTTACTCGTTCCAGGCCGCGGGTGAGCAGTACTTC.

This clone was seen just once. The V call is TRBV2, the J call TRBJ1-5; D may be TRBD1 (6 bases). CDR1 and CDR2 (germline): SNHLY, FYNNEI. This CDR3 is 15 amino acids long. V lost 1 base and J lost 6, with 13 bases in between. The CDR3 spells CASSEGQGFGQPQHF. CDR3 in DNA: TGTGCCAGCAGTGAAGGCCAGGGGTTTGGTCAGCCCCAGCATTTT. The entire variable domain, with the rest obtained from reference TRBV2 and TRBJ1-5, is as follows: EPEVTQTPSHQVTQMGQEVILRCVPISNHLYFYWYRQILGQKVEFLVSFYNNEISEKSEIFDDQFSVERPDGSNFTLKIRSTKLEDSAMYFCASSEGQGFGQPQHFGDGTRLSIL.

The V gene is TRBV30, the J gene TRBJ1-1, with D perhaps TRBD1 (5 bases). The germline V gene has CDR1 GTSNPN and CDR2 SVGIG (reference sequence). The V end was cut by 3 bases, the J end by 0 bases, with 8 bases between. The CDR3 is 13 amino acids. CDR3 bases: TGTGCCTGGAGGAGACAGATGAACACTGAAGCTTTCTTT. Residues: CAWRRQMNTEAFF.

This chain uses TRBV2 with TRBJ1-1, with a weak D call TRBD1 (6 bases). This CDR3 has 16 residues. Trimming stripped 6 bases from V and 4 bases from J, with 21 bases between. Germline values: CDR1 SNHLY, CDR2 FYNNEI. CDR3 amino acids: CASRVRNRALVTEAFF. CDR3 in DNA: TGTGCCAGCAGGGTAAGGAACAGGGCATTAGTCACTGAAGCTTTCTTT.